This record concerns one T cell receptor beta chain sequence. Its antigen is not known. This PCR relied on a set of 60 Vbeta primers and 13 Jbeta primers. The data were produced by immunoSEQ multiplex PCR, yet TCRdb's version contains in-frame clones alone and is incomplete. Recorded for this sample: 150,000 or so clones. The data were obtained in a study of cytomegalovirus exposure and HLA in healthy donors. Study outcomes and limitations: The authors listed 180 or so TCR beta chains as cytomegalovirus-associated. The classifier reportedly diagnosed cytomegalovirus status with high sensitivity and specificity.

The V gene lost 6 bases and the J gene lost 5 bases, with 19 bases spanning the gap. The CDR3 extends over 16 amino acids. Germline V gives CDR1 WNHNN, CDR2 SYGVQD (reference sequence). Sequencing was performed on PBMCs. This TCR was recovered from a woman aged 18-29 years in good health and CMV-seronegative. This chain joins TRBV10-1 and TRBJ2-2, with D possibly matching TRBD1 (6 bases). Here the CDR3 reads CASSKVGGSRTGELFF. CDR3 nucleotide sequence: TGCGCCAGCAGCAAAGTAGGGGGATCCCGGACCGGGGAGCTGTTTTTT.